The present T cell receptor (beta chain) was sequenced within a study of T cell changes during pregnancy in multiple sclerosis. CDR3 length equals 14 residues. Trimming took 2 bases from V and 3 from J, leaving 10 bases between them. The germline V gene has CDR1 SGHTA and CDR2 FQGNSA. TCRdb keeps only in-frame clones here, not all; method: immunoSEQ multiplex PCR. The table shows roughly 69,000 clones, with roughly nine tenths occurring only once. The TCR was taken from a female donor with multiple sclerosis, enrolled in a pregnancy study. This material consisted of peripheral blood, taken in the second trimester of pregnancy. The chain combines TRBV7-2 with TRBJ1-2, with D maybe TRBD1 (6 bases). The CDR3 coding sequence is TGTGCCAGCAGCTTAAGGGGGATGCACTATGGCTACACCTTC. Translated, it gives CASSLRGMHYGYTF.